The 23 T cell receptor beta chains listed next were all sequenced from one sample in a study of identifying expanded T cells in peripheral blood. TCRdb's copy holds only in-frame clones and misses some; the assay was immunoSEQ multiplex PCR. The sample contains 50,000 or so clones, more than 70% of which appear only once. The material sequenced was blood. Receptors originate from a person aged 18 to 75 in good health.

This chain links TRBV4-1 with TRBJ1-3; the D is unclear. Deletions cut 5 bases from V and 0 bases from J, with 14 bases between. The CDR3 spans 16 residues. The germline V gene encodes CDR1 MGHRA and CDR2 YSYEKL. CDR3 DNA sequence: TGCGCCAGCAGCAAAGGGCAAGGATACTCTGGAAACACCATATATTTT. It specifies CASSKGQGYSGNTIYF.

This chain uses TRBV5-4 with TRBJ1-1; no firm D call. From germline, CDR1 is SGHNT and CDR2 YYREEE (reference sequence). V lost 2 bases to trimming and J lost 3 bases, with 5 bases between them. CDR3 length: 12 residues. CDR3 loop: CASSFPYTEAFF. CDR3 in DNA: TGTGCCAGCAGCTTTCCCTACACTGAAGCTTTCTTT.

This clone was observed once. The chain combines TRBV4-1 with TRBJ2-2, with unresolved D. In germline, CDR1 is MGHRA, CDR2 YSYEKL. The length of the CDR3 is 16 residues. Trimming cost V 0 bases and J 2 bases, with 10 bases left between them. For the CDR3, the DNA is TGCGCCAGCAGCCAAGAAACGGTACCTAACACCGGGGAGCTGTTTTTT. It is translated as CASSQETVPNTGELFF.

This clone was seen only a few times. Other DNA sequences in the sample encode the same CDR3. V usage is TRBV4-3 and J usage is TRBJ2-7; D gene unclear. The germline V and J ends were trimmed by 4 bases and 2 bases, with 12 bases remaining between them. Germline V gene data show CDR1 as LGHNA and CDR2 as YSLEER. This CDR3 has 14 residues. CDR3 sequence: CASSLWIGTYEQYF. The CDR3 DNA is TGCGCCAGCAGCCTGTGGATTGGAACCTACGAGCAGTACTTC.

This clone was seen a single time. The V call is TRBV28, the J call TRBJ2-3; D assignment may be TRBD1 or TRBD2 (6 bases each). This CDR3 is built from 16 residues. The ends were cut back, 6 bases at V and 1 base at J, with 17 bases in the middle. The germline gives CDR1 MDHEN, CDR2 SYDVKM. CDR3 sequence (DNA): TGTGCCAGCAGCGAAGGGGGGAGTGCAGGCACAGATACGCAGTATTTT. This translates into CASSEGGSAGTDTQYF. Variable domain in full (rest from reference TRBV28 and TRBJ2-3): DVKVTQSSRYLVKRTGEKVFLECVQDMDHENMFWYRQDPGLGLRLIYFSYDVKMKEKGDIPEGYSVSREKKERFSLILESASTNQTSMYLCASSEGGSAGTDTQYFGPGTRLTVL.

This chain joins TRBV5-5 and TRBJ1-3, with TRBD1 as a possible D gene (6 bases). This CDR3 is 14 amino acids long. Looked up from germline, CDR1 is SGHKS and CDR2 is YYEKEE (reference sequence). Trimming shortened V by 5 bases and J by 0 bases, and 9 bases separated the two germline ends. In DNA form, the CDR3 reads TGTGCCAGCAGGCAGGGGAACTCTGGAAACACCATATATTTT. Its translation is CASRQGNSGNTIYF.

The chain links TRBV13 to TRBJ2-1; the D is unclear. Per the germline V gene, CDR1 is PRHDT and CDR2 is FYEKMQ (reference sequence). The CDR3 runs to 14 residues. V lost 4 bases and J lost 6, with 13 bases in between. CDR3 nucleotides: TGTGCCAGCAGCTCGCCGAGACTGGTCAATGAGCAGTTCTTC. Protein: CASSSPRLVNEQFF. The whole variable domain, remainder taken from reference TRBV13 and TRBJ2-1, is AAGVIQSPRHLIKEKRETATLKCYPIPRHDTVYWYQQGPGQDPQFLISFYEKMQSDKGSIPDRFSAQQFSDYHSELNMSSLELGDSALYFCASSSPRLVNEQFFGPGTRLTVL.

CDR3 coding DNA: TGTGCCAGCTCACGAGGGGGAAACCCGCCCCAGCATTTT. It translates to CASSRGGNPPQHF. The chain links TRBV18 to TRBJ1-5, with D perhaps matching TRBD1 (6 bases). CDR1 KGHSH and CDR2 LQKENI come from the germline V gene. V was shortened by 4 bases and J by 9 bases, with 13 bases between the two germline ends. The CDR3 loop spans 13 amino acids.

Details on this clone: At the DNA level, this CDR3 is encoded by other sequences in the same sample as well. J is TRBJ1-3 and V is TRBV5-1; D unclear. V lost 4 bases and J lost 0, with 8 bases in between. In germline, CDR1 is SGHRS, CDR2 YFSETQ. The CDR3 is made up of 14 amino acids. The CDR3, as DNA: TGCGCCAGCAGCCCTGTTTCCTCTGGAAACACCATATATTTT. Translating it yields CASSPVSSGNTIYF.

The CDR3 is CASSSELAGAGEQFF. The CDR3 DNA is TGCGCCAGCAGCTCCGAACTAGCGGGAGCAGGTGAGCAGTTCTTC. V gene TRBV5-1 combines with J gene TRBJ2-1; 11 positions match TRBD2. CDR1 SGHRS and CDR2 YFSETQ come from the germline V gene. The V segment lost 3 bases and the J segment 9 bases; nucleotides outside the gene matches: 8. The CDR3 is 15 amino acids. The full variable domain, completed using reference TRBV5-1 and TRBJ2-1, is KAGVTQTPRYLIKTRGQQVTLSCSPISGHRSVSWYQQTPGQGLQFLFEYFSETQRNKGNFPGRFSGRQFSNSRSEMNVSTLELGDSALYLCASSSELAGAGEQFFGPGTRLTVL.

V is TRBV6-1 and J is TRBJ2-3; TRBD2 aligns across 11 bases. The V gene end was trimmed by 4 bases and the J gene end by 2 bases; junction bases not matched to a gene: 5. From germline, CDR1 is MNHNS and CDR2 SASEGT. The CDR3 totals 16 residues. CDR3 DNA sequence: TGTGCCAGCAGTGTTGGGACTAGCGGAGTCACAGATACGCAGTATTTT. Encoded protein: CASSVGTSGVTDTQYF.

This sequence joins TRBV5-6 and TRBJ2-3; D call uncertain. Germline values: CDR1 SGHDT, CDR2 YYEEEE. Trimming took off 3 bases at V and 5 bases at J, with 10 bases between the two ends. This CDR3 contains 13 residues. The CDR3 loop reads CASSSMRLDTQYF. As DNA, the CDR3 is TGTGCCAGCAGCTCTATGAGATTAGATACGCAGTATTTT.

The V gene is TRBV4-3, the J gene TRBJ2-7; 11 nucleotides line up with TRBD2. The CDR3 is 17 amino acids. CDR1 and CDR2 (germline): LGHNA, YSLEER. J lost 3 bases, V lost 2 bases, and 9 bases had no gene match. CDR3 residues: CASSQTTSGEFSYEQYF. In DNA, the CDR3 is TGCGCCAGCAGCCAAACGACTAGCGGGGAGTTCAGCTACGAGCAGTACTTC.

V is TRBV7-2 and J is TRBJ1-3, with unresolved D. Germline lookup yields CDR1 SGHTA and CDR2 FQGNSA. V lost 2 bases and J 0 bases, leaving 14 bases between the germline ends. The CDR3 has 17 residues. The CDR3 nucleotides are TGTGCCAGCAGCTTATGGGCAGGTTCCAGCTCTGGAAACACCATATATTTT. Its translation is CASSLWAGSSSGNTIYF.

The chain recombines TRBV29-1 with TRBJ2-1; D is undetermined. CDR1 SQVTM and CDR2 ANQGSEA come from the germline V gene. This CDR3 is built from 11 residues. Trimming took off 5 bases at V and 8 bases at J, with 10 bases between the two ends. CDR3 sequence (DNA): TGCAGCGTTAGGACCCAGGATGAGCAGTTCTTC. Translation gives CSVRTQDEQFF.

The chain employs TRBV6-1 and TRBJ1-6; D perhaps matches TRBD1 (5 bases). The V gene lost 4 bases and the J gene lost 10 bases, with 11 bases spanning the gap. CDR1 is MNHNS and CDR2 is SASEGT in the germline V gene. CDR3 length: 13 residues. The CDR3 protein is CASSVGWGSPLHF. CDR3 in DNA: TGTGCCAGCAGTGTAGGCTGGGGGTCACCCCTCCACTTT.

J is TRBJ1-1 and V is TRBV28; the D gene is possibly TRBD1 (6 bases). The CDR3 spans 15 residues. Per germline, CDR1 MDHEN and CDR2 SYDVKM. V lost 4 bases and J lost 3, with 15 bases in between. The CDR3 region has the DNA TGTGCCAGCAGTTCCGGGGGCCATGGGGACACTGAAGCTTTCTTT. It translates to CASSSGGHGDTEAFF.

The chain is built from TRBV5-5 and TRBJ1-2; weak D call: TRBD1 (5 bases). CDR3 length: 14 amino acids. Trimming took off 0 bases at V and 5 bases at J, with 11 bases between the two ends. From germline, CDR1 is SGHKS and CDR2 YYEKEE (reference sequence). The CDR3, as DNA: TGTGCCAGCAGCTTGGGCAGGGTGGAGTATGGCTACACCTTC. As protein: CASSLGRVEYGYTF.

This clone turned up a few times. This chain uses TRBV2 with TRBJ2-2; D perhaps matches TRBD1 (5 bases). V gave up 5 bases and J gave up 1 base, with 8 bases separating them. Germline CDR1 is SNHLY and CDR2 is FYNNEI. This CDR3 is built from 14 residues. The CDR3 DNA follows: TGTGCCAGCAGTTCTCAGGGGAACACCGGGGAGCTGTTTTTT. Its protein product is CASSSQGNTGELFF.

The chain carries TRBV9 and TRBJ2-1, with a possible D match to TRBD1 (7 bases). Germline assignment: CDR1 SGDLS and CDR2 YYNGEE. Trimming cost V 4 bases and J 6 bases, with 11 bases left between them. This CDR3 is 13 amino acids long. CDR3 in DNA: TGTGCCAGCAGCCCCCAGGGGGGCAATGAGCAGTTCTTC. Translating it yields CASSPQGGNEQFF.

This sequence joins TRBV27 and TRBJ2-3; D is undetermined. V lost 3 bases to trimming and J lost 7 bases, with 20 bases between them. Germline loops: CDR1 MNHEY, CDR2 SMNVEV (reference sequence). The CDR3 has 16 amino acids. In DNA, the CDR3 is TGTGCCAGCAGTTTGGGGTTAGGAACCAAGTATTATACGCAGTATTTT. Its translation is CASSLGLGTKYYTQYF.

The chain combines TRBV25-1 with TRBJ2-5, with D unresolved. The CDR3 has 13 amino acids. Trimming removed 4 bases at V and 2 bases at J, with 8 bases between. Germline lookup yields CDR1 MGHDK and CDR2 SYGVNS. CDR3 amino acids: CASSVRVQETQYF. In DNA, the CDR3 is TGTGCCAGCAGTGTTCGTGTTCAAGAGACCCAGTACTTC. Variable domain in full (rest from reference TRBV25-1 and TRBJ2-5): EADIYQTPRYLVIGTGKKITLECSQTMGHDKMYWYQQDPGMELHLIHYSYGVNSTEKGDLSSESTVSRIRTEHFPLTLESARPSHTSQYLCASSVRVQETQYFGPGTRLLVL.

The gene calls are TRBV2 and TRBJ1-5; a possible D gene is TRBD1 (6 bases). In germline, CDR1 is SNHLY, CDR2 FYNNEI. The CDR3 contains 14 residues. Trimming cost V 5 bases and J 7 bases, with 15 bases left between them. Here the CDR3 reads CASSSARGGQPQHF. In nucleotides, the CDR3 is TGTGCCAGCAGTTCAGCCAGGGGCGGCCAGCCCCAGCATTTT.